This entry lists 26 T cell receptor beta chains sequenced from one sample in a study of blood T cell repertoires in COVID-19 (TCRdb year 2020). The receptor library was made with the immunoSEQ multiplex PCR assay. Here the immuneACCESS table is served through TCRdb, limited to in-frame sequences with V and J called. Missing clones are a known gap in these copies; in checked studies unresolved V genes cover under half, and the rest lacks a known reason. The sample table holds about 150,000 clones, of which approximately 86% were seen once. 2% to 3% of the sample goes to the ten largest clones. The sequenced sample was peripheral blood. These receptors all stem from a woman older than 75 with COVID-19, enrolled during active disease.

This chain connects TRBV28 to TRBJ2-5; 7 bases fit TRBD1. In germline, CDR1 is MDHEN, CDR2 SYDVKM. The CDR3 has 15 residues. The V segment lost 5 bases and the J segment 5 bases; nucleotides outside the gene matches: 11. The CDR3 region is CASSAQTGLGETQYF. The CDR3 DNA follows: TGTGCCAGCAGTGCCCAGACAGGGCTTGGGGAGACCCAGTACTTC. Complete variable domain (other parts from reference TRBV28 and TRBJ2-5): DVKVTQSSRYLVKRTGEKVFLECVQDMDHENMFWYRQDPGLGLRLIYFSYDVKMKEKGDIPEGYSVSREKKERFSLILESASTNQTSMYLCASSAQTGLGETQYFGPGTRLLVL.

The genes are TRBV21-1 and TRBJ2-6; the D call in the table, TRBD1, was not verified against the DNA. TRBV21-1 has pseudogene status. This CDR3 is 18 amino acids long. CDR3 sequence: CASSKVQGINSGANVLTF. For the CDR3, the DNA is TGTGCCAGCAGCAAAGTACAGGGCATTAATTCTGGGGCCAACGTCCTGACTTTC.

The rearrangement joins TRBV2 to TRBJ2-7; weak D call: TRBD2 (6 bases). The germline gives CDR1 SNHLY, CDR2 FYNNEI. The CDR3 has 14 residues. The germline V and J ends were trimmed by 4 bases and 6 bases, with 16 bases remaining between them. This CDR3 is CASSGGQGGGEQYF. Here the CDR3 DNA reads TGTGCCAGCAGTGGAGGTCAGGGAGGCGGCGAGCAGTACTTC.

The chain joins TRBV19 to TRBJ2-1; 7 bases are shared with TRBD2. V lost 8 bases, J lost 4 bases, and 5 bases stayed unmatched. The germline V gene encodes CDR1 LNHDA and CDR2 SQIVND (reference sequence). The CDR3 contains 13 residues. The CDR3 reads CASHEAGYNEQFF. In DNA, the CDR3 is TGTGCCAGTCATGAAGCGGGATACAATGAGCAGTTCTTC.

The V call is TRBV7-9, the J call TRBJ1-1; 10 nucleotides line up with TRBD1. This CDR3 contains 14 residues. Unmatched junction bases numbered 6, after V lost 5 bases and J lost 6 bases. Germline CDR1 and CDR2: SEHNR and FQNEAQ (reference sequence). The CDR3: CASSPTGGFAEAFF. The CDR3, as DNA: TGTGCCAGCAGCCCGACAGGGGGCTTCGCTGAAGCTTTCTTT.

This rearrangement joins TRBV27 to TRBJ1-3; tentative D call: TRBD1 (5 bases). V was shortened by 7 bases and J by 2 bases, with 9 bases between the two germline ends. This CDR3 region has 13 residues. CDR1 is MNHEY and CDR2 is SMNVEV in the germline V gene (reference sequence). DNA for the CDR3: TGTGCCAGCAAGGGGCTCACTGGAAACACCATATATTTT. Protein product: CASKGLTGNTIYF.

The chain uses TRBV15 and TRBJ1-1; D is unclear. The CDR3 is made up of 13 amino acids. From germline, CDR1 is LNHNV and CDR2 YYDKDF (reference sequence). V lost 4 bases and J 5 bases, leaving 11 bases between the germline ends. As DNA, the CDR3 is TGTGCCACCAGCATTGGGCGGAGGACTGAAGCTTTCTTT. Amino acid sequence: CATSIGRRTEAFF.

This clone is a singleton in its sample. The gene calls are TRBV6-1 and TRBJ1-2, with unresolved D. Trimming stripped 1 base from V and 7 bases from J, with 7 bases between. Looked up from germline, CDR1 is MNHNS and CDR2 is SASEGT. This CDR3 comprises 12 residues. CDR3 sequence reads: CASSEDTIGYTF. Written as DNA, the CDR3 is TGTGCCAGCAGTGAAGATACAATTGGCTACACCTTC.

J is TRBJ1-2 and V is TRBV6-5, with TRBD1 identical over 7 bases. Germline V gives CDR1 MNHEY, CDR2 SVGAGI. V shed 8 bases and J 0 bases; nucleotides not matched to a gene: 3. The CDR3 totals 13 residues. CDR3 coding DNA: TGTGCCAGCCAAGGGGGCACTAACTATGGCTACACCTTC. Translated, it gives CASQGGTNYGYTF.

The V call is TRBV9, the J call TRBJ2-3, with a possible D match to TRBD2 (6 bases). The germline V and J ends were trimmed by 3 bases and 3 bases, with 23 bases remaining between them. Germline CDR1 is SGDLS and CDR2 is YYNGEE. The CDR3 runs 18 residues. CDR3 DNA: TGTGCCAGCAGCGAGGGTAGCGGAGTACTTAAGCCAACAGATACGCAGTATTTT. It encodes CASSEGSGVLKPTDTQYF.

This clone was seen a handful of times. The chain carries TRBV3-1 (or the pseudogene TRBV3-2) and TRBJ2-1; 9 bases are shared with TRBD2. V lost 3 bases, J lost 4 bases, and 19 bases stayed unmatched. Germline CDR1 is LGHDT and CDR2 is YNNKEL (reference sequence). This CDR3 region has 20 residues. CDR3 in DNA: TGTGCCAGCAGCCATCGGACTAGCGCCCCTCGTCGTTACTTATACAATGAGCAGTTCTTC. Amino acids: CASSHRTSAPRRYLYNEQFF.

This clone was detected once. The chain joins TRBV9 to TRBJ2-2; TRBD2 might be the D (6 bases). This CDR3 is 15 amino acids long. Germline V gene data show CDR1 as SGDLS and CDR2 as YYNGEE. The ends were cut back, 4 bases at V and 2 bases at J, with 12 bases in the middle. The CDR3 here is CASSPRTTNTGELFF. The DNA of the CDR3 is TGTGCCAGCAGCCCACGGACTACTAACACCGGGGAGCTGTTTTTT.

The chain combines TRBV14 with TRBJ2-5; 11 bases align to TRBD2. The V gene end was trimmed by 3 bases and the J gene end by 2 bases; junction bases not matched to a gene: 5. The CDR3 totals 16 residues. CDR1 is SGHDN and CDR2 is FVKESK in the germline V gene. Written as DNA, the CDR3 is TGTGCCAGCAGCCACCAGACTAGCGGGGCTCAAGAGACCCAGTACTTC. Translating it yields CASSHQTSGAQETQYF.

This chain connects TRBV6-5 to TRBJ2-5; 10 nucleotides line up with TRBD1. This CDR3 has 14 residues. V was pared by 5 bases and J by 5 bases, with 5 bases of the junction left unmatched. The germline V gene encodes CDR1 MNHEY and CDR2 SVGAGI. Written as DNA, the CDR3 is TGTGCCAGCAGTAGACAGGGGGCGTGGGAGACCCAGTACTTC. This translates into CASSRQGAWETQYF.

The chain carries TRBV6-6 and TRBJ2-1, with D possibly TRBD2 on 6 matching bases. Germline CDR1 reads MNHNY; CDR2 reads SVGAGI (reference sequence). The CDR3 is made up of 15 amino acids. V lost 7 bases, J lost 8 bases, and 21 bases lay in between. CDR3 in amino acids: CASNLGGPGRDEQFF. Written as DNA, the CDR3 is TGTGCCAGCAATCTTGGCGGCCCCGGGAGAGATGAGCAGTTCTTC.

The rearrangement uses TRBV11-3 and TRBJ1-2; tentative D call: TRBD1 (6 bases). There are 12 residues in the CDR3. The germline gives CDR1 SGHNT, CDR2 YENEEA. Trimming left V 7 bases short and J 6 bases short, with 12 bases between. This CDR3 reads CASTRNRDGYTF. CDR3 DNA: TGTGCCAGCACCAGAAACAGGGATGGCTACACCTTC.

This sequence joins TRBV6-2 or TRBV6-3 and TRBJ1-2; 9 bases agree with TRBD1. CDR1 is MNHEY and CDR2 is SVGEGT in the germline V gene. V shed 6 bases and J 4 bases; nucleotides not matched to a gene: 6. The CDR3 is made up of 14 amino acids. As DNA, the CDR3 is TGTGCCAGCAGGCCTCGGACAGGGGCCTATGGCTACACCTTC. This sequence encodes CASRPRTGAYGYTF.

The rearrangement joins TRBV9 to TRBJ1-2; 7 bases line up with TRBD1. Germline V gene data show CDR1 as SGDLS and CDR2 as YYNGEE. This CDR3 spans 14 amino acids. V lost 4 bases and J lost 5; bases outside the gene matches: 8. The CDR3 DNA follows: TGTGCCAGCAGCTCCAGGACAGGACCTTATGGCTACACCTTC. Translated: CASSSRTGPYGYTF.

The chain links TRBV2 to TRBJ1-2; D is unclear. CDR1 and CDR2 from the germline V gene are SNHLY and FYNNEI. This CDR3 has 15 amino acids. Trimming left V 3 bases short and J 5 bases short, with 16 bases between. The CDR3 nucleotides are TGTGCCAGCAGTGACGTAGTTCAGGACTCTTATGGCTACACCTTC. Protein sequence: CASSDVVQDSYGYTF.

The chain uses TRBV6-5 and TRBJ1-6; 7 nucleotides match TRBD1. The CDR3 runs to 14 residues. The trim removed 4 bases at V and 11 bases at J, leaving 8 bases unmatched. In germline, CDR1 is MNHEY, CDR2 SVGAGI. CDR3 DNA sequence: TGTGCCAGCAGTTTCATGACAGGGCGGGCACCCCTCCACTTT. Translating gives CASSFMTGRAPLHF.

This chain links TRBV19 with TRBJ2-1; tentative D call: TRBD2 (6 bases). Per germline, CDR1 LNHDA and CDR2 SQIVND (reference sequence). Trimming pared 5 bases from V and 4 bases from J, leaving 15 bases between. This CDR3 spans 15 amino acids. CDR3 nucleotide sequence: TGTGCCAGTAGTCAAATTAGCGGAGAATACAATGAGCAGTTCTTC. Its translation is CASSQISGEYNEQFF.

The chain carries TRBV3-1 (or the pseudogene TRBV3-2) and TRBJ2-1; 8 bases agree with TRBD2. Germline V CDR1 and CDR2: LGHDT, YNNKEL (reference sequence). This CDR3 region has 16 residues. Losses at the gene ends were 1 base for V and 0 bases for J; bases not matched to a gene: 2. For the CDR3, the DNA is TGTGCCAGCAGCCAAGCCGGGACTAGCTCCTACAATGAGCAGTTCTTC. It codes for CASSQAGTSSYNEQFF.

The gene calls are TRBV14 and TRBJ1-6; 7 positions agree with TRBD1. V shed 7 bases, J shed 7 bases, and the junction held 7 bases outside the gene matches. CDR3 length: 14 amino acids. CDR1 and CDR2 from the germline V gene are SGHDN and FVKESK. The chain's CDR3 is CASKVTGRNSPLHF. CDR3 bases: TGTGCCAGCAAGGTGACAGGGCGGAATTCACCCCTCCACTTT.

The CDR3 DNA is TGTGCCAGCAGCCAAACTATCGGGGAGAATCAGCCCCAGCATTTT. Amino acid sequence: CASSQTIGENQPQHF. The chain uses TRBV4-2 and TRBJ1-5; D not certain. The CDR3 has 15 residues. Germline loops: CDR1 LGHNA, CDR2 YNFKEQ. Trimming left V 2 bases short and J 4 bases short, with 12 bases between.

This clone was counted a few times. V gene TRBV5-4 combines with J gene TRBJ1-2, with D unclear. This CDR3 spans 13 amino acids. Looked up from germline, CDR1 is SGHNT and CDR2 is YYREEE (reference sequence). V gave up 4 bases and J gave up 2 bases, with 9 bases separating them. CDR3: CASSEGLNYGYTF. CDR3 DNA: TGTGCCAGCAGCGAGGGATTAAACTATGGCTACACCTTC.

Note on this clone: The identical CDR3 is also encoded by other nucleotide sequences in the sample. CDR3 coding DNA: TGTGCCAGCAGCTACGGACAGGGAGATCAGCCCCAGCATTTT. Its protein product is CASSYGQGDQPQHF. The chain recombines TRBV5-6 with TRBJ1-5; 8 positions agree with TRBD1. In germline, CDR1 is SGHDT, CDR2 YYEEEE. V lost 3 bases to trimming and J lost 5 bases; unmatched junction nucleotides: 4. This CDR3 has 14 amino acids.